This T cell receptor beta chain was captured in a study of blood T cell repertoires in COVID-19 (dated by TCRdb to 2020 to 2021). The study in broad terms: Samples from collaborators originated in the United States, Italy and Spain and spanned both the acute and convalescent phases of COVID-19. Where available, HLA class I and class II types were taken from metadata supplied by the sample provider and were not determined by assay-based typing. Samples were obtained from the ongoing ImmuneRACE study (first 160 participants) and from approximately 1,200 subjects provided by 6 global collaborators. The dataset comprised deeply sampled blood TCRbeta repertoires from subjects exposed to, actively infected with, or recovered from COVID-19. The prospective study material was composed of cDNA or gDNA derived from T cells, B-cell-depleted T cells, or PBMCs. Sample metadata almost always included a de-identified subject ID, COVID-19 status, age in years and sex. The repertoires were released in a freely available public database intended as a resource for research on the immune response to SARS-CoV-2.

Whole blood was collected in K2EDTA tubes by collaborating institutions according to the institutions' own protocols. Collaborator samples were shipped for TCRbeta analysis as frozen whole blood, isolated PBMCs, or DNA extracted from either sample type. Overall results and qualifications from the work: Clinical and demographic metadata were provided uncurated, with the amount varying by source and participant.

Per the germline V gene, SNHLY is the CDR1 and FYNNEI is the CDR2. The CDR3 runs 16 residues from the cysteine to the phenylalanine. Just CDR3 DNA is preserved here, 48 bases in frame from base 1. The junction shows trimming of 6 bases on V and 5 bases on J, plus 20 bases between the germline ends. TCRbeta CDR3 regions were amplified from genomic DNA by means of the immunoSEQ Assay, a bias-controlled multiplex PCR. The published analysis was carried out like this. The number of nucleated cells in each sample was estimated by amplification of reference gene primers within the assay. To quantify the absolute abundance of each unique TCRbeta CDR3 rearrangement, sequence reads were collapsed and filtered. For each sample, productive Simpson clonality was calculated by taking the square root of Simpson's diversity index across productive rearrangements. TCRdb holds this immuneACCESS table with in-frame rearrangements only. Some clones are missing; in checked studies, unresolved V genes explain under half, and the rest has no known cause. The V and J calls and the clone size are those of that table, but D and trimming were determined from the DNA. The sample profile shows approximately 240,000 clones; roughly three quarters of them were found once. The ten most abundant clones make up around 3.6% of the sample.

Worth noting for this clone: The clone's antigen remains unknown. No per-base quality is available; no much larger clone lies one base away.

This sequence originates from a woman in her 40s with active or convalescent COVID-19. The receptor chain draws on TRBV2 and TRBJ2-1, and perhaps TRBD2 as D gene, on 6 matching bases. The sample taken for sequencing was peripheral blood. The nucleotide sequence reads TGTGCCAGCAGACCTACCCAGCTAGCGATCAACAATGAGCAGTTCTTC. This codes for CASRPTQLAINNEQFF.